The sequence of this TCR beta chain was determined in a study of blood T cells in healthy people across ages. Study conclusions and caveats: CMV status of donors was unknown, possibly confounding expanded clonotype changes.

This clonotype was observed a few times. Its antigen is still unknown. This CDR3 is built from 16 residues. Using a J-beta primer mix together with a sample-barcoded 5' primer, a second PCR was run for roughly 7 to 12 cycles. TCRdb used MiXCR to reprocess the 5' RACE reads, holding one entry per CDR3 protein. This table has hundreds of thousands of distinct CDR3 sequences, 49% appearing once. Per-sample PBMC isolation yielded at least 6 million cells. The source material was blood. The receptor was isolated from a woman in her fifties or sixties in good health. The rearrangement joins TRBV21-1 to TRBJ2-7; the table's D call TRBD1 went unverified against the DNA. TRBV21-1 is tagged as a pseudogene. This CDR3 reads CASSKRGGRDPYEQYF. The CDR3 DNA reads TGTGCCAGCAGCAAAAGGGGGGGCAGGGACCCCTACGAGCAGTACTTC.